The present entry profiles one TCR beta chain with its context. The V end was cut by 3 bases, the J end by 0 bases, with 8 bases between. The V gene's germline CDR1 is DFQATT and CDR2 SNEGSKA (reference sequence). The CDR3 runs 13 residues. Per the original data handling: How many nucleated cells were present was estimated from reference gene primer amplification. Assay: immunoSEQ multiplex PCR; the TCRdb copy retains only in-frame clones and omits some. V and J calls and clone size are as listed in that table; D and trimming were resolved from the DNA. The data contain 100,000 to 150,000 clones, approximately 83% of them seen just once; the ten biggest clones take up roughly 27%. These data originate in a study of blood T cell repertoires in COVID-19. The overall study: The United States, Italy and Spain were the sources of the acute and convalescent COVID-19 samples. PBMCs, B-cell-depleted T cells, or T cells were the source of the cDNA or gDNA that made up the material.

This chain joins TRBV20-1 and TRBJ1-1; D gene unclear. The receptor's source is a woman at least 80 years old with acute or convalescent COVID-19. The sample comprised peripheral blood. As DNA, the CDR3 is TGCAGTGCTAGTCGGCGGCTGAACACTGAAGCTTTCTTT. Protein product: CSASRRLNTEAFF.